These 2 T cell receptor beta chains came from one sample sequenced in a study of blood T cell repertoires in COVID-19. Produced via immunoSEQ multiplex PCR; TCRdb's table is partial and in-frame only. The data hold approximately 200,000 clones, with roughly 84% observed a single time. The sequencing input was peripheral blood. These receptors were taken from a person aged 70 to 80 with COVID-19, enrolled during active disease.

The chain recombines TRBV3-1 (or the pseudogene TRBV3-2) with TRBJ2-7; possibly TRBD1 for D (5 bases). The CDR3 totals 13 residues. Germline assignment: CDR1 LGHDT and CDR2 YNNKEL (reference sequence). V lost 3 bases and J lost 5, with 11 bases in between. CDR3 protein: CASSQGPPNEQYF. Written as DNA, the CDR3 is TGTGCCAGCAGCCAGGGGCCCCCCAACGAGCAGTACTTC.

This clone was counted a single time. The V gene is TRBV18, the J gene TRBJ1-5; 10 bases agree with TRBD1. CDR1 is KGHSH, CDR2 LQKENI, per germline. Trimming took 1 base from V and 1 from J; bases not matched to a gene: 4. There are 17 residues in the CDR3. CDR3 region: CASSPLGTGASNQPQHF. The DNA of the CDR3 is TGTGCCAGCTCACCACTGGGGACAGGGGCCAGCAATCAGCCCCAGCATTTT.